This record covers a single T cell receptor beta chain. Its antigen remains unknown. The CDR3 spans 15 residues. V shed 0 bases and J 10 bases; nucleotides not matched to a gene: 6. Germline CDR1 and CDR2: MDHEN and SYDVKM. The Oncomine TCR Beta short-read assay was applied to DNA of cultured CD4+ T cells. MiXCR, run by TCRdb on the PCR reads, gives a single entry per CDR3 protein. The sample lists roughly 7,000 distinct CDR3 sequences, less than 85% occurring once. The sample belongs to a study of vaccination and CD4 T cells after COVID-19. Background on the study: As their vaccination, participants received two doses of either BNT162b2 or mRNA-1273 vaccine. Investigators took post-vaccine samples a median roughly 73 days after dose two, within a range of 14 to 241.

Stated treatment: approximately 10-day PBMC culture with coronavirus spike peptide pools or control peptides (ViraFEST assay). Half-medium replacement with fresh IL-2 medium took place on days 3 and 7. Study outcomes and limitations: Only after vaccination were a median about 87% of convalescents' reactive clones seen.

The origin of this receptor is a human donor who had recovered from COVID-19. This rearrangement joins TRBV28 to TRBJ1-6, with 7 positions matching TRBD1. Material for sequencing was CD4+ T cells from blood, cultured in vitro. The CDR3 sequence: CASSLWQGVGSPLHF. In nucleotides, the CDR3 is TGTGCCAGCAGTTTATGGCAGGGGGTAGGCTCACCCCTCCACTTT.